This T cell receptor (beta chain) was observed in a study of control samples from healthy donors and cancer patients. Here immunoSEQ multiplex PCR was the method, and the copy in TCRdb shows in-frame clones only, minus some. This table has some 130,000 clones, 90% appearing once. Germline CDR1 LNHDA, CDR2 SQIVND (reference sequence). Trimming left V 5 bases short and J 3 bases short, with 12 bases between. This CDR3 region has 14 residues. The chain links TRBV19 to TRBJ2-3; D perhaps matches TRBD1 (6 bases). The clonotype was recovered from a man between 40 and 49 years old in good health. The sequencing sample was made of blood. The CDR3 reads CASSPGAVTDTQYF. CDR3 sequence (DNA): TGTGCCAGTAGTCCAGGGGCAGTAACAGATACGCAGTATTTT.